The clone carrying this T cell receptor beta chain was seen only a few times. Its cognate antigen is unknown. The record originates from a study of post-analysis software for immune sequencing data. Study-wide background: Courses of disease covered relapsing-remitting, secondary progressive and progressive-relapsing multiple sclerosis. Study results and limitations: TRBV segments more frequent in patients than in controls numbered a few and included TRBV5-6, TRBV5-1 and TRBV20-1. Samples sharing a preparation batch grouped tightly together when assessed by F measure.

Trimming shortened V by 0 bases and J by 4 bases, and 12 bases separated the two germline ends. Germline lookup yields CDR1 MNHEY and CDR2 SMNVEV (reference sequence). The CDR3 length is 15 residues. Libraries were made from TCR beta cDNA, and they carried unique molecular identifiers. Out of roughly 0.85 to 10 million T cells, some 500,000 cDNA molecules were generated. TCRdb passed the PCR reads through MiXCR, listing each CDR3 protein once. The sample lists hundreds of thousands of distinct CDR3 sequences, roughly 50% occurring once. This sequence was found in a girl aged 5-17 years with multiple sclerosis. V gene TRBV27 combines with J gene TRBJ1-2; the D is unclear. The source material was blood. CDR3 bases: TGTGCCAGCAGTTTATCTGCCGATACGAGCTATGGCTACACCTTC. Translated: CASSLSADTSYGYTF.